This T cell receptor beta chain was observed in a study of OX40 agonist ivuxolimab in advanced cancers. Turning to the overall study: The costimulatory receptor OX40 (CD134) was targeted by ivuxolimab, a fully human IgG2 agonistic monoclonal antibody. Partial responses were achieved by three dose-escalation patients, of whom one had hepatocellular carcinoma and two had cutaneous melanoma. The dose-escalation cohort was 80% to 90% male with a mean age of about 65 years, ranging from roughly 23 to 85. Of the 50 or so patients in dose escalation, 19 had hepatocellular carcinoma, about 15 had melanoma, 9 had renal cell carcinoma and 9 had head and neck cancer. Intravenous ivuxolimab was administered to patients every 2 weeks at six dose levels: 0.01, 0.1, 0.3, 1.5, 3 and 10 mg/kg. Peripheral TCRbeta sequencing was intended to test whether TCR sequence diversity was altered and clonal T-cell expansion was caused by ivuxolimab. Patients were allowed to have had prior anti-PD-1, anti-PD-L1 or anti-CTLA-4 therapy, and 30% to 50% of the dose-escalation patients had previously received checkpoint inhibitors. The paper reports the monotherapy dose-escalation portion (N = 52 patients) of the phase I ivuxolimab trial. General findings and caveats noted by the study authors: The antigen specificity of the clonally expanded peripheral T cells was not determined. In partial responders in the 0.1-3.0 mg/kg groups, normalized peripheral clonal expansion was found to be among the lowest, especially among CD8+ T cells. At doses of 0.1 to 3.0 mg/kg, clonal expansion of both CD4+ and CD8+ T cells in blood was seen between baseline and week 6. After ivuxolimab, CD8+ T cells had more expanded clones than CD4+ T cells on average. Low levels of normalized T-cell clonal expansion were also seen in some nonresponding patients.

From the germline V gene, CDR1 is SGHTA and CDR2 is FQGNSA. The germline V and J ends show losses of 2 bases and 3 bases respectively, and no gene match explains 5 bases of the junction. The CDR3 has 15 amino acids, counting the end cysteine and phenylalanine. Just the 45-base CDR3 DNA is kept, in frame starting at base 1. In this sample, this clone turned up a few times. This receptor's antigen is unknown. No base quality information exists; no much larger clone differs at one position. To sequence the TCRbeta CDR3 region, genomic DNA was isolated from the sorted cells. The immunoSEQ Assay was used to sequence the TCRbeta CDR3 regions. TCRdb holds this immuneACCESS table with in-frame rearrangements only. Some clones are missing; in checked studies, unresolved V genes explain under half, and the rest has no known cause. The sample profile shows over 95,000 clones; just under 85% of them were found once. 1.4% to 1.5% of the sample comes from the top ten.

Patients with autoimmune disease history or receiving systemic immunosuppression were excluded from the trial. Peripheral blood for TCR sequencing was drawn from every dose cohort at baseline, at cycle 4 day 1 and at cycle 7 day 1. The samples were taken from a phase I, first-in-human, multicenter, open-label dose-escalation trial of ivuxolimab. Adults with locally advanced or metastatic melanoma, renal cell carcinoma, hepatocellular carcinoma or head and neck squamous cell carcinoma were enrolled in the trial. Before TCR sequencing, CD4+ T cells and CD8+ T cells from peripheral blood were sorted into separate populations.

The chain joins TRBV7-2 to TRBJ2-7; 9 central nucleotides agree with TRBD1. The sequencing used CD4+ or CD8+ T cells sorted from blood, collected in a trial of the OX40 agonist ivuxolimab. This TCR derives from an adult with an advanced solid tumor such as melanoma, head and neck, liver or kidney cancer. The DNA sequence is TGTGCCAGCAGCTTACGGGGGACAGGGAGCTACGAGCAGTACTTC. This sequence encodes CASSLRGTGSYEQYF.